This TCR beta chain was profiled in a study of read filtering for tumor transcriptome and immune sequencing. There are many counts of this clonotype. Molecular barcoded adaptors covering alpha/delta and beta/gamma chains were used on approximately 440 ng RNA. TCRdb re-analysed the reads in MiXCR, keeping a single row per CDR3 protein. This sample has about 90,000 distinct CDR3 sequences, with 12% found just once. V shed 5 bases and J 2 bases; nucleotides not matched to a gene: 15. Germline CDR1 reads DFQATT; CDR2 reads SNEGSKA (reference sequence). The CDR3 covers 20 residues. This rearrangement joins TRBV20-1 to TRBJ2-1; 16 bases map to TRBD2. This TCR was recovered from a donor over 35 with multiple myeloma. The sequencing input was a population of CD138-negative cells sorted from bone marrow. DNA for the CDR3: TGCAGTGCTTCCGATATCCTTGGGACTAGCGGGAGGGCCGCCTACAATGAGCAGTTCTTC. It translates to CSASDILGTSGRAAYNEQFF.